The 26 T cell receptor beta chains in this list originate from one sample, sequenced in a study of T-cell reconstitution after alpha-beta-depleted transplantation in children. The library targeted TCRbeta and was prepared with unique molecular identifiers. TCRdb re-derived calls from the PCR reads in MiXCR, one entry per CDR3 protein. The sample records about 980,000 distinct CDR3 sequences, about 26% being singletons. The sequencing used PBMCs, mostly from graft donor cells, collected 360 days after TCRalphabeta/CD19-depleted stem cell transplant. The receptors originated from a boy in the first two years of life who had a stem cell transplant for SCID, so the T cells may come from the graft donor.

This chain uses TRBV20-1 with TRBJ2-5; D tentatively reads TRBD1 or TRBD2 (6 bases each). The germline V and J ends were trimmed by 7 bases and 1 base, with 13 bases remaining between them. Germline lookup yields CDR1 DFQATT and CDR2 SNEGSKA (reference sequence). The length of the CDR3 is 13 residues. CDR3 in amino acids: CSGSGGPQETQYF. The CDR3, as DNA: TGCAGTGGTTCTGGGGGGCCCCAAGAGACCCAGTACTTC.

The sample holds a few counts of this clonotype. This chain links TRBV20-1 with TRBJ1-1, with no clear D. The CDR3 loop spans 15 amino acids. The germline V and J ends were trimmed by 6 bases and 4 bases, with 21 bases remaining between them. Germline V gives CDR1 DFQATT, CDR2 SNEGSKA (reference sequence). The CDR3 region is CSAHGSGQPGTEAFF. CDR3 sequence (DNA): TGCAGTGCCCACGGTTCGGGCCAGCCGGGCACTGAAGCTTTCTTT.

This clonotype showed up just once. This chain uses TRBV10-3 with TRBJ2-5; 8 bases are shared with TRBD2. The J segment lost 5 bases and the V segment lost 9 bases, leaving 11 bases of the junction unmatched. Germline lookup yields CDR1 ENHRY and CDR2 SYGVKD. This CDR3 is 14 amino acids long. The CDR3 coding sequence is TGTGCCATTCGGTCGGGGGGGCCCGTGGAGACCCAGTACTTC. Translated, it gives CAIRSGGPVETQYF.

This clonotype was counted only a few times. The J gene is TRBJ2-7, the V gene TRBV27; D ambiguous. Germline V gene sequence: CDR1 MNHEY, CDR2 SMNVEV (reference sequence). Between the trimmed V and J ends, which lost 3 bases and 3 bases, there was a span of 18 bases. CDR3 length: 16 amino acids. In nucleotides, the CDR3 is TGTGCCAGCAGTTTTAAACGCCCTCGAGAAAACTACGAGCAGTACTTC. As protein: CASSFKRPRENYEQYF.

J is TRBJ2-7 and V is TRBV5-6; 11 positions agree with TRBD1. Germline V lookup: CDR1 SGHDT, CDR2 YYEEEE. This CDR3 has 18 amino acids. J lost 5 bases, V lost 0 bases, and 13 bases had no gene match. The CDR3 region has the DNA TGTGCCAGCAGCTTGGCCGTAGGAAGTCGGGACAGGGGGGACGAGCAGTACTTC. Translating it yields CASSLAVGSRDRGDEQYF. The variable domain in full, completed from reference TRBV5-6 and TRBJ2-7, reads DAGVTQSPTHLIKTRGQQVTLRCSPKSGHDTVSWYQQALGQGPQFIFQYYEEEERQRGNFPDRFSGHQFPNYSSELNVNALLLGDSALYLCASSLAVGSRDRGDEQYFGPGTRLTVT.

The rearrangement links TRBV28 to TRBJ1-3; TRBD1 is a possible D gene (5 bases). Germline loops: CDR1 MDHEN, CDR2 SYDVKM. The V end lost 3 bases, the J end lost 8 bases, and 14 bases lay between the germline ends. The length of the CDR3 is 14 residues. The CDR3 region is CASSFLGTEDTIYF. Here the CDR3 DNA reads TGTGCCAGCAGTTTTCTCGGGACGGAGGACACCATATATTTT.

V and J are TRBV4-1 and TRBJ1-1, with D unresolved. In germline, CDR1 is MGHRA, CDR2 YSYEKL. CDR3 length: 16 amino acids. Between the trimmed V and J ends, which lost 4 bases and 0 bases, there was a span of 15 bases. As DNA, the CDR3 is TGCGCCAGCAGCCCCCTCAAAGGTTTCATGAACACTGAAGCTTTCTTT. Translated: CASSPLKGFMNTEAFF.

This clonotype was seen more than once but under ten times. The chain carries TRBV20-1 and TRBJ2-5; D possibly corresponds to TRBD2 (6 bases). The V end lost 2 bases, the J end lost 0 bases, and 10 bases lay between the germline ends. The germline CDR1 and CDR2 sequences are DFQATT and SNEGSKA (reference sequence). This CDR3 is 14 amino acids long. The CDR3 nucleotides are TGCAGTGCTAGATTTTCGGGGGACCAAGAGACCCAGTACTTC. Translated, it gives CSARFSGDQETQYF.

The rearrangement joins TRBV7-2 to TRBJ2-1; tentative D call: TRBD2 (5 bases). The CDR3 is 15 residues long. Germline V gene lookup returns CDR1 SGHTA and CDR2 FQGNSA. The germline V and J ends were trimmed by 9 bases and 0 bases, with 15 bases remaining between them. Here the CDR3 reads CASIRVGSSYNEQFF. CDR3 bases: TGTGCCAGTATTCGCGTGGGGAGCTCCTACAATGAGCAGTTCTTC. Together with reference TRBV7-2 and TRBJ2-1, the CDR3 gives the full variable domain: GAGVSQSPSNKVTEKGKDVELRCDPISGHTALYWYRQSLGQGLEFLIYFQGNSAPDKSGLPSDRFSAERTGGSVSTLTIQRTQQEDSAVYLCASIRVGSSYNEQFFGPGTRLTVL.

V is TRBV12-3 or TRBV12-4 and J is TRBJ2-3; perhaps D is TRBD1 or TRBD2 (5 bases each). The CDR3 contains 15 residues. V lost 5 bases and J 7 bases, leaving 19 bases between the germline ends. The CDR3 DNA reads as TGTGCCAGCAGTCCAAAGGGACCAGTCACGAATACGCAGTATTTT. Its protein product is CASSPKGPVTNTQYF.

V usage is TRBV5-1 and J usage is TRBJ1-2, with D uncertain. The length of the CDR3 is 14 residues. CDR1 and CDR2 (germline): SGHRS, YFSETQ. Trimming left V 0 bases short and J 4 bases short, with 10 bases between. The CDR3 loop is CASSLEGPFYGYTF. The CDR3 DNA reads TGCGCCAGCAGCTTGGAGGGTCCCTTCTATGGCTACACCTTC.

This clonotype turned up a few times. The gene calls are TRBV20-1 and TRBJ1-5; 8 nucleotides align to TRBD1. V was pared by 4 bases and J by 4 bases, with 6 bases of the junction left unmatched. The CDR3 spans 14 residues. CDR1 is DFQATT, CDR2 SNEGSKA, per germline (reference sequence). In DNA, the CDR3 is TGCAGTGCTACCCAGGACAGGGCGAATCAGCCCCAGCATTTT. Its translation is CSATQDRANQPQHF.

The rearrangement joins TRBV20-1 to TRBJ2-6; D unclear. Trimming removed 3 bases from V and 0 bases from J, with 12 bases in between. The CDR3 has 16 residues. CDR1 DFQATT and CDR2 SNEGSKA come from the germline V gene (reference sequence). The CDR3 region has the DNA TGCAGTGCTAGCCGAGGCAGCCACTCTGGGGCCAACGTCCTGACTTTC. This codes for CSASRGSHSGANVLTF.

This clonotype was detected only a few times. The chain combines TRBV20-1 with TRBJ2-4; maybe TRBD1 (5 bases). The CDR3 is 13 residues long. Trimming took off 3 bases at V and 0 bases at J, with 6 bases between the two ends. CDR1 and CDR2 from the germline V gene are DFQATT and SNEGSKA (reference sequence). CDR3 nucleotides: TGCAGTGCTAGCAGGGTAGCCAAAAACATTCAGTACTTC. Amino acid sequence: CSASRVAKNIQYF.

This clonotype was counted many times. V is TRBV29-1 and J is TRBJ2-5; D may be TRBD2 (5 bases). Trimming took off 3 bases at V and 4 bases at J, with 9 bases between the two ends. Germline V gives CDR1 SQVTM, CDR2 ANQGSEA. The CDR3 is 12 amino acids. The CDR3 bases are TGCAGCGTTGACCTAGCCAGAGAGACCCAGTACTTC. This gives the protein CSVDLARETQYF.

This clonotype was detected ten times or more. The V and J genes are TRBV6-2 or TRBV6-3 and TRBJ2-4; D possibly corresponds to TRBD2 (5 bases). V was shortened by 8 bases and J by 1 base, with 18 bases between the two germline ends. The CDR3 runs 16 residues. Germline V gives CDR1 MNHEY, CDR2 SVGEGT. The CDR3 sequence is CASSPEAFTAKNIQYF. DNA for the CDR3: TGTGCCAGCTCCCCGGAGGCGTTTACGGCCAAAAACATTCAGTACTTC.

The chain employs TRBV6-1 and TRBJ1-5; D might be TRBD1 (5 bases). V lost 6 bases to trimming and J lost 4 bases, with 13 bases between them. CDR3 size: 14 residues. The V gene's germline CDR1 is MNHNS and CDR2 SASEGT. CDR3 protein: CASSAGLLNQPQHF. CDR3 bases: TGTGCCAGCAGCGCGGGACTCCTTAATCAGCCCCAGCATTTT.

This rearrangement joins TRBV20-1 to TRBJ1-2; 8 positions match TRBD1. Germline V gene lookup returns CDR1 DFQATT and CDR2 SNEGSKA (reference sequence). The CDR3 totals 12 residues. Trimming removed 6 bases from V and 3 bases from J; junction bases left unmatched: 3. The CDR3 DNA is TGCAGTGCACTACAGGGGGACTATGGCTACACCTTC. Its translation: CSALQGDYGYTF.

The chain couples TRBV4-2 to TRBJ2-1; D might be TRBD1 (6 bases). The CDR3 spans 17 residues. Germline-derived CDR1 and CDR2 are LGHNA and YNFKEQ. The V and J ends lost 5 bases and 1 base respectively, with 18 bases between them. CDR3 region: CASSTGKGGRSYNEQFF. CDR3 DNA sequence: TGTGCCAGCAGCACGGGGAAAGGGGGTAGGTCCTACAATGAGCAGTTCTTC.

The gene calls are TRBV28 and TRBJ2-1, with TRBD2 matching over 9 bases. Germline assignment: CDR1 MDHEN and CDR2 SYDVKM. The CDR3 is 16 amino acids. Germline trimming cut 7 bases from V and 10 bases from J; bases unmatched to any gene: 17. The CDR3 bases are TGTGCCAGCACGGAGAGGCTAGCGGGGCCCCGGGGGGAGCAGTTCTTC. Translation: CASTERLAGPRGEQFF.

This clonotype was counted between two and nine times. The rearrangement uses TRBV20-1 and TRBJ1-1, with D maybe TRBD1 (5 bases). V gave up 6 bases and J gave up 1 base, with 9 bases separating them. CDR3 length equals 12 residues. Germline V gives CDR1 DFQATT, CDR2 SNEGSKA (reference sequence). CDR3 nucleotide sequence: TGCAGTGCCAGGGAGCAGAACACTGAAGCTTTCTTT. Its protein is CSAREQNTEAFF.

As DNA, the CDR3 is TGTGCCAGCAGCATCGGACCCAACCAAGAGACCCAGTACTTC. Translated: CASSIGPNQETQYF. This chain links TRBV4-2 with TRBJ2-5; D remains unclear. CDR1 is LGHNA and CDR2 is YNFKEQ in the germline V gene. Trimming left V 5 bases short and J 0 bases short, with 10 bases between. The CDR3 spans 14 residues.

The rearrangement joins TRBV7-9 to TRBJ2-5; a possible D gene is TRBD2 (6 bases). This CDR3 is built from 15 residues. Germline V gene data show CDR1 as SEHNR and CDR2 as FQNEAQ (reference sequence). Trimming stripped 0 bases from V and 2 bases from J, with 10 bases between. CDR3 nucleotides: TGTGCCAGCAGCTTAGCGTCGGCGGGACAAGAGACCCAGTACTTC. Amino acids: CASSLASAGQETQYF.

This clonotype was picked up many times. The chain has TRBV5-1 and TRBJ1-5; D not certain. The CDR3 runs 15 residues. V was cut by 0 bases and J by 0 bases, with 7 bases left in between. From germline, CDR1 is SGHRS and CDR2 YFSETQ. In DNA, the CDR3 is TGCGCCAGCAGCTTGGGGCCTTATAGCAATCAGCCCCAGCATTTT. Translation: CASSLGPYSNQPQHF.

This clonotype came up a few times. This rearrangement joins TRBV11-2 to TRBJ2-1, with unresolved D. CDR1 and CDR2 from the germline V gene are SGHAT and FQNNGV. The CDR3 runs to 13 residues. Trimming pared 2 bases from V and 3 bases from J, leaving 5 bases between. CDR3 nucleotides: TGTGCCAGCAGCTTATATGTCTACAATGAGCAGTTCTTC. It translates to CASSLYVYNEQFF. The complete variable domain, with remaining parts taken from reference TRBV11-2 and TRBJ2-1, reads EAGVAQSPRYKIIEKRQSVAFWCNPISGHATLYWYQQILGQGPKLLIQFQNNGVVDDSQLPKDRFSAERLKGVDSTLKIQPAKLEDSAVYLCASSLYVYNEQFFGPGTRLTVL.

The sample holds many counts of this clonotype. The V call is TRBV25-1, the J call TRBJ2-7; TRBD1 might be the D (6 bases). CDR3 size: 12 residues. The ends were cut back, 8 bases at V and 6 bases at J, with 14 bases in the middle. CDR1 is MGHDK and CDR2 is SYGVNS in the germline V gene. The CDR3 DNA follows: TGTGCCAGCGGACGTGGGGGCCCCGAGCAGTACTTC. The encoded protein is CASGRGGPEQYF.